This T cell receptor beta chain comes out of a study of T cells in localized non-small cell lung cancer. Study findings and constraints: Detection in adjacent lung was observed for a median around 55 of the top 100 tumor clones. Uninvolved adjacent lung showed the highest T cell clonality, exceeding tumor. Only one tumor region went through sequencing, so heterogeneity may still be there. Prolonged overall survival went with higher T cell density in the blood.

This CDR3 region has 15 residues. Germline CDR1 and CDR2: MNHGY and SAAAGT. Unmatched junction bases numbered 10, after V lost 5 bases and J lost 5 bases. TCRdb's table, derived via immunoSEQ multiplex PCR, lists solely in-frame clones and lacks some. Among about 7,600 clones listed, about 60% were seen once. This clone was seen a handful of times. Its antigen remains unidentified. The origin of this receptor is a male donor aged 60 or older with stage I squamous cell lung carcinoma. The chain carries TRBV6-8 and TRBJ2-3; 7 bases match TRBD2. The sample was lymph node tissue, taken before any cancer treatment. The CDR3 protein is CASSPGGVPGDTQYF. CDR3 bases: TGTGCCAGCAGTCCTGGGGGGGTTCCCGGAGATACGCAGTATTTT.